The source of this T cell receptor (beta chain) is a study of blood T cell repertoires in COVID-19. Study in general: Both acute and convalescent COVID-19 samples were obtained from the United States, Italy and Spain.

Using immunoSEQ multiplex PCR, the repertoire was profiled, and TCRdb retains in-frame clones only, with some absent. The repertoire holds more than 40,000 clones, with about 86% as singletons. This CDR3 has 15 amino acids. The V gene end was trimmed by 4 bases and the J gene end by 4 bases; junction bases not matched to a gene: 8. The germline CDR1 and CDR2 sequences are MNHEY and SVGAGI. V and J are TRBV6-5 and TRBJ1-2; 8 nucleotides line up with TRBD1. Source material: peripheral blood. This sequence was found in a woman older than 75 with acute or convalescent COVID-19. This CDR3 is CASSSIFGQGYGYTF. CDR3 DNA: TGTGCCAGCAGTTCCATTTTTGGACAGGGCTATGGCTACACCTTC.